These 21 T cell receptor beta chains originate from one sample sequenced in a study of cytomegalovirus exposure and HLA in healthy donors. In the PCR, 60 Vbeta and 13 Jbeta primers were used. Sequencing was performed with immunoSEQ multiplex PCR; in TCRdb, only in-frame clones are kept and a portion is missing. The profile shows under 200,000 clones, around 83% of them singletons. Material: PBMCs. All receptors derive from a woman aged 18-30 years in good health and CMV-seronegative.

The CDR3 loop reads CASSLGGGKETQYF. DNA for the CDR3: TGTGCCAGCAGCTTAGGGGGGGGAAAAGAGACCCAGTACTTC. The chain recombines TRBV7-2 with TRBJ2-5; 7 nucleotides agree with TRBD2. Germline CDR1 and CDR2: SGHTA and FQGNSA. V lost 1 base to trimming and J lost 3 bases; unmatched junction nucleotides: 2. CDR3 length: 14 residues. Based on the CDR3 plus reference TRBV7-2 and TRBJ2-5, the full variable domain is GAGVSQSPSNKVTEKGKDVELRCDPISGHTALYWYRQSLGQGLEFLIYFQGNSAPDKSGLPSDRFSAERTGGSVSTLTIQRTQQEDSAVYLCASSLGGGKETQYFGPGTRLLVL.

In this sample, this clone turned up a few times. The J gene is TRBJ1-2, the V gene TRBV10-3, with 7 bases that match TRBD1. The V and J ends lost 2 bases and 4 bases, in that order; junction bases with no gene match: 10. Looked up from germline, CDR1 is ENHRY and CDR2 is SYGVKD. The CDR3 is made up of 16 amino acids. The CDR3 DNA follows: TGTGCCATCAGTGAGGGGTGGACAGGAGCTACCTATGGCTACACCTTC. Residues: CAISEGWTGATYGYTF.

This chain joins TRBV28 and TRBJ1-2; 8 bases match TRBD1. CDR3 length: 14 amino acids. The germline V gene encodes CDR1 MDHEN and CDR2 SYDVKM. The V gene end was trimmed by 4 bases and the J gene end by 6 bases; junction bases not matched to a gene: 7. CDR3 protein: CASSSGQGLNGYTF. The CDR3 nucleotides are TGTGCCAGCAGTTCCGGACAGGGACTTAATGGCTACACCTTC.

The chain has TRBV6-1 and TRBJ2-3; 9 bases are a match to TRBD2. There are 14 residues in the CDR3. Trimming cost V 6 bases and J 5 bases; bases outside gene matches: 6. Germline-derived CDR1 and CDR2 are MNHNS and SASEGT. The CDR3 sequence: CASRASGNVDTQYF. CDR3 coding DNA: TGTGCCAGCAGGGCTAGCGGGAATGTAGATACGCAGTATTTT.

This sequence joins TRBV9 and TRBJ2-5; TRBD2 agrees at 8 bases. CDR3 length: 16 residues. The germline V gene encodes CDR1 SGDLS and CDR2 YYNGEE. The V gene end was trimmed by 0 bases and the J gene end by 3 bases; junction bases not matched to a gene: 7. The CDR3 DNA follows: TGTGCCAGCAGCGTAGCTCCAGCGGGAGAAGAAGAGACCCAGTACTTC. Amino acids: CASSVAPAGEEETQYF.

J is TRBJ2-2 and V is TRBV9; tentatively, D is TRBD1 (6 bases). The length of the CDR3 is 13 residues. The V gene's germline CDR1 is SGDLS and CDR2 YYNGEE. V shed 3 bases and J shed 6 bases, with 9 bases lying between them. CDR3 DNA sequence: TGTGCCAGCAGCGGACAGGTTGCCGGGGAGCTGTTTTTT. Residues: CASSGQVAGELFF.

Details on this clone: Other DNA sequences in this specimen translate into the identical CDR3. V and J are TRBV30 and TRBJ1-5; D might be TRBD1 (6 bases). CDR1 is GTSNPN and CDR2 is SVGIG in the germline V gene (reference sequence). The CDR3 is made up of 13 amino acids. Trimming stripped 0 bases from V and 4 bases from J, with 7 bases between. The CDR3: CAWSVQGNQPQHF. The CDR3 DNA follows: TGTGCCTGGAGTGTACAGGGAAATCAGCCCCAGCATTTT.

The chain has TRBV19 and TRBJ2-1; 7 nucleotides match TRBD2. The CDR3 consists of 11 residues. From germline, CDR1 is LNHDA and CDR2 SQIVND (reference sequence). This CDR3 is CGTRDIYEQFF. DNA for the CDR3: TGTGGGACTAGAGATATCTATGAGCAGTTCTTC.

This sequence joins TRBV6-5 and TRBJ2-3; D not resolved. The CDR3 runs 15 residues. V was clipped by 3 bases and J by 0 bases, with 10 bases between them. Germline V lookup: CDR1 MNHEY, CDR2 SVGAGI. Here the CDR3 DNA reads TGTGCCAGCAGTTATCGGTTTACTAGCACAGATACGCAGTATTTT. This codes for CASSYRFTSTDTQYF.

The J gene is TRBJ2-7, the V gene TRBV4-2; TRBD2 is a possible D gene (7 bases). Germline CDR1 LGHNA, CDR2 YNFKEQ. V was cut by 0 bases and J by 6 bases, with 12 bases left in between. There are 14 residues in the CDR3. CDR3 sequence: CASSQDSGGSEQYF. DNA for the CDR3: TGTGCCAGCAGCCAAGATTCGGGGGGCAGCGAGCAGTACTTC.

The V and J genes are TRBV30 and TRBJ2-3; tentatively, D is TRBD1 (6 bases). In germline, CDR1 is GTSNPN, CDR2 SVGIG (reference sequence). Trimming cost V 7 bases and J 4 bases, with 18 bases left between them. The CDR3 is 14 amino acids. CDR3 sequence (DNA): TGTGCCTCCACGGGACACCTGAACGCAGATACGCAGTATTTT. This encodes CASTGHLNADTQYF. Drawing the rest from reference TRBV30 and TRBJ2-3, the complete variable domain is SQTIHQWPATLVQPVGSPLSLECTVEGTSNPNLYWYRQAAGRGLQLLFYSVGIGQISSEVPQNLSASRPQDRQFILSSKKLLLSDSGFYLCASTGHLNADTQYFGPGTRLTVL.

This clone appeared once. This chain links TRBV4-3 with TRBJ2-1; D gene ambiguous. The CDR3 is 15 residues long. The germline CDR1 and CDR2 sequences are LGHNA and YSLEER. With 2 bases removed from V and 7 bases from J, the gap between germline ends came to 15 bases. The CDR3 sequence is CASSQFHPPPNEQFF. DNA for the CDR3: TGCGCCAGCAGCCAATTTCATCCCCCCCCAAATGAGCAGTTCTTC.

The CDR3 loop is CASRISGAQEQFF. The CDR3 bases are TGTGCCAGTCGAATTAGCGGGGCTCAAGAGCAGTTCTTC. This chain links TRBV19 with TRBJ2-1; 8 bases map to TRBD2. The ends lost 8 bases at V and 10 bases at J; junction bases unmatched: 10. The CDR3 loop spans 13 amino acids. Germline loops: CDR1 LNHDA, CDR2 SQIVND (reference sequence).

This CDR3 reads CASSLGAGLTDTQYF. The CDR3 DNA follows: TGTGCCAGCAGCTTGGGCGCAGGGCTCACAGATACGCAGTATTTT. The gene calls are TRBV11-3 and TRBJ2-3, with D possibly matching TRBD1 (5 bases). CDR1 is SGHNT, CDR2 YENEEA, per germline. The ends were cut back, 3 bases at V and 2 bases at J, with 12 bases in the middle. This CDR3 spans 15 amino acids.

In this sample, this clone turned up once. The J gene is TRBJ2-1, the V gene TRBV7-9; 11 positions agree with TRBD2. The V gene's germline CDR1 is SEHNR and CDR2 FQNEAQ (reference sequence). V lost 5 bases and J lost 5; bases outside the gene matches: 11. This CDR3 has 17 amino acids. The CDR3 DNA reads TGTGCCAGCAGCCCACCGGTGACTAGCGGGGAAAACAATGAGCAGTTCTTC. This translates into CASSPPVTSGENNEQFF.

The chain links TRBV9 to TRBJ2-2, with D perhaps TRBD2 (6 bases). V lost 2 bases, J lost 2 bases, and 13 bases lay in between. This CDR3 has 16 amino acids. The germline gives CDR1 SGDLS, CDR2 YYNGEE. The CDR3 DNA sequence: TGTGCCAGCAGCGTTGCCGGGGGTCTTAACACCGGGGAGCTGTTTTTT. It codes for CASSVAGGLNTGELFF.

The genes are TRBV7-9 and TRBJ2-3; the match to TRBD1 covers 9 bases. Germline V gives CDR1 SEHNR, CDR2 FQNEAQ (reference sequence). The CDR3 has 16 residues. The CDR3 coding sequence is TGTTCCATTTCCAGGACAGGGGAGGGGTATGGGGATACGCAGTATTTT. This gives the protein CSISRTGEGYGDTQYF.

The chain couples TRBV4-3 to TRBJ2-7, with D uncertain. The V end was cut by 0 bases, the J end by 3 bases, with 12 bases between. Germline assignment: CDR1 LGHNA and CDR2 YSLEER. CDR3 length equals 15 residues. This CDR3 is CASSQEFEQLYEQYF. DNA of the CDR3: TGCGCCAGCAGCCAAGAGTTTGAGCAACTCTACGAGCAGTACTTC.

The CDR3 DNA reads as TGTGCCAGCGCGCTGAAGGGACTAGCGGGAGATGAGCAGTACGTC. This translates into CASALKGLAGDEQYV. The V call is TRBV27, the J call TRBJ2-7, with 14 bases that match TRBD2. From germline, CDR1 is MNHEY and CDR2 SMNVEV (reference sequence). CDR3 length: 15 amino acids. Losses at the gene ends were 8 bases for V and 7 bases for J; bases not matched to a gene: 10.

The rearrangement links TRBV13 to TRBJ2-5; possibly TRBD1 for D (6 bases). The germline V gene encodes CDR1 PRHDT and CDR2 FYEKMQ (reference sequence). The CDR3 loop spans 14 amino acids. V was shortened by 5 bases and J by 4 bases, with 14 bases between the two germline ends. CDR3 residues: CASSGGQPGETQYF. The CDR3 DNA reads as TGTGCCAGCAGCGGCGGACAGCCCGGAGAGACCCAGTACTTC.

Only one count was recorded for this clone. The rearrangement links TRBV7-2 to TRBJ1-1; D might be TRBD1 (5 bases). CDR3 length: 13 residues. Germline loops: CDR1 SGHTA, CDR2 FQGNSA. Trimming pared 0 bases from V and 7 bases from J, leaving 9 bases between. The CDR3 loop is CASSLALGGEAFF. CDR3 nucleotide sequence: TGTGCCAGCAGCTTAGCATTGGGGGGTGAAGCTTTCTTT.